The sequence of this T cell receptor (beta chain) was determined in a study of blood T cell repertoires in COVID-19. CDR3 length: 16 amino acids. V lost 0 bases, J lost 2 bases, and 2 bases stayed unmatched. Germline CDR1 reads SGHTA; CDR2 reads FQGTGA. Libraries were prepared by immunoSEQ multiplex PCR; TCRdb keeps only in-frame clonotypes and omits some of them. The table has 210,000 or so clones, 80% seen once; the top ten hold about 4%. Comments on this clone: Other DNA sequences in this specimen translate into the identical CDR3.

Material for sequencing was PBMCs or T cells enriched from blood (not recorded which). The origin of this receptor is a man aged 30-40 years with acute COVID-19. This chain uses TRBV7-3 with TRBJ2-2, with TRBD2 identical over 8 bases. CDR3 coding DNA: TGTGCCAGCAGCTTAACTAGCGGGGCCAACACCGGGGAGCTGTTTTTT. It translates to CASSLTSGANTGELFF.